The clone carrying this TCR beta chain was observed once. Residents of under 25 US areas, aged roughly 18 to 90 years, made up the participants. Researchers sorted participants into cohorts using their self-reported clinical history. Before being deemed recovered, Cohort 3 donors had two negative PCRs, clearance, or symptom resolution. The data were obtained in a study of blood T cell repertoires in COVID-19. The assay was immunoSEQ multiplex PCR, and TCRdb's table has in-frame clones only and misses some. Among about 280,000 clones listed, roughly 91% were seen once. Sequencing input: PBMCs or T cells enriched from blood (not recorded which). The origin of this receptor is an older woman who had recovered from COVID-19.

In nucleotides, the CDR3 is TGTGCCTGGAGGCCCCTAGCGGGGGCCTACAATGAGCAGTTCTTC. As protein: CAWRPLAGAYNEQFF. The V and J genes are TRBV30 and TRBJ2-1; 10 bases are a match to TRBD2. CDR3 length: 15 amino acids. Trimming removed 3 bases from V and 2 bases from J; junction bases left unmatched: 4. Germline loops: CDR1 GTSNPN, CDR2 SVGIG (reference sequence).